These T cell receptor beta chains were read from a single sample in a study of T cells after yellow fever vaccination. A single record per CDR3 protein comes from TCRdb applying MiXCR to the 5' RACE reads. Of 400,000 or so distinct CDR3 sequences listed, 18% are singletons. This specimen consisted of PBMCs, obtained before the yellow fever booster vaccination. These receptors all come from a young man who received the YFV17D yellow fever vaccine. The CDR3 runs from the conserved cysteine through the conserved F or W. The order of the fields is D gene, V gene, clone size, J gene, CDR3 protein, CDR3 DNA. The D gene is left open where the match is weak. Clone size, where shown, is once, few, many, or a class for clones that have expanded.

-,TRBV4-2,-,TRBJ1-6,CASSQERGSPLHF,TGTGCCAGCAGCCAAGAACGGGGGTCACCCCTCCACTTT
-,TRBV5-6,-,TRBJ1-5,CASSFGQGDYSNQPKHF,TGTGCCAGCAGCTTCGGGCAGGGCGATTATAGCAATCAGCCCAAGCATTTT
-,TRBV6-5,few,TRBJ1-6,CASSYSSGSYNSPLHF,TGTGCCAGCAGTTACTCGAGTGGGTCCTATAATTCACCCCTCCACTTT
-,TRBV7-2,many,TRBJ2-7,CASSLQGYEQYF,TGTGCCAGCAGCTTACAGGGCTACGAGCAGTACTTC
-,TRBV7-2,-,TRBJ2-3,CASSLGEATGADTQYF,TGTGCCAGCAGCTTAGGGGAGGCTACGGGGGCGGATACGCAGTATTTT
TRBD1,TRBV12-3/TRBV12-4,-,TRBJ2-5,CASTQGPETQYF,TGTGCCAGCACACAGGGGCCGGAGACCCAGTACTTC
TRBD1,TRBV5-1,-,TRBJ2-1,CASSTAQGVTSNEQFF,TGCGCCAGCAGCACGGCCCAGGGGGTCACTAGCAATGAGCAGTTCTTC
-,TRBV24-1,-,TRBJ2-3,CATSDRSTSTDTQYF,TGTGCCACCAGTGACAGGTCGACTAGCACAGATACGCAGTATTTT
-,TRBV3-1,-,TRBJ1-4,CASSQGARGEKLFF,TGTGCCAGCAGCCAAGGGGCTCGAGGGGAAAAACTGTTTTTT
TRBD1,TRBV15,-,TRBJ2-6,CATSRPTGTNVLTF,TGTGCCACCAGCAGACCGACAGGGACCAACGTCCTGACTTTC
-,TRBV15,many,TRBJ2-1,CATSRQSFLAGQFF,TGTGCCACCAGCAGACAGTCCTTTCTGGCCGGGCAGTTCTTC
-,TRBV5-1,-,TRBJ1-1,CASSLAGGQGTFF,TGCGCCAGCAGCTTGGCTGGAGGGCAGGGGACTTTCTTT
TRBD2,TRBV19,many,TRBJ2-1,CASSSRGGHDEQFF,TGTGCCAGTAGTTCGCGGGGGGGCCATGATGAGCAGTTCTTC
TRBD2,TRBV5-6,few,TRBJ2-3,CASSLFGGGPHTQYF,TGTGCCAGCAGCTTGTTTGGCGGGGGGCCTCATACGCAGTATTTT
-,TRBV5-1,-,TRBJ1-1,CASSRTAALEAFF,TGCGCCAGCAGCCGGACTGCCGCCCTTGAAGCTTTCTTT
TRBD1,TRBV2,-,TRBJ2-1,CASSERDSVSVF,TGTGCCAGCAGTGAAAGGGACAGCGTTTCGGTCTTC
-,TRBV6-5,-,TRBJ2-5,CASTLPGGETQYF,TGTGCCAGCACCCTCCCCGGCGGAGAGACCCAGTACTTC
-,TRBV6-5,-,TRBJ2-3,CASSYSPLPGDTQYF,TGTGCCAGCAGTTACTCCCCGCTGCCGGGGGATACGCAGTATTTT
TRBD2,TRBV7-9,-,TRBJ2-3,CASSSLAGSSTDTQYF,TGTGCCAGCAGCAGCCTAGCGGGGTCCAGCACAGATACGCAGTATTTT
TRBD1,TRBV11-2,-,TRBJ2-2,CASSRDRASSAGKLFF,TGTGCCAGCAGCCGAGACAGGGCGAGTTCTGCCGGGAAGCTGTTTTTT
-,TRBV5-1,-,TRBJ2-3,CASSPYRQGGADTQYF,TGCGCCAGCAGCCCTTATCGACAGGGCGGGGCAGATACGCAGTATTTT
-,TRBV15,-,TRBJ2-4,CATSSRSGGGGKNIQYF,TGTGCCACCAGCTCTAGATCGGGGGGCGGGGGCAAAAACATTCAGTACTTC
TRBD1,TRBV6-6,few,TRBJ1-5,CASSYSDRGQPQHF,TGTGCCAGCAGTTACTCGGACAGGGGTCAGCCCCAGCATTTT
-,TRBV15,few,TRBJ1-5,CATSRDSEGIQPQHF,TGTGCCACCAGCAGAGATTCCGAGGGGATTCAGCCCCAGCATTTT
-,TRBV9,-,TRBJ1-6,CASSVGGRVASNSPLHF,TGTGCCAGCAGCGTAGGGGGCAGGGTCGCATCCAATTCACCCCTCCACTTT
TRBD1,TRBV15,-,TRBJ2-2,CATSRLGGQAHTGELFF,TGTGCCACCAGCAGGTTGGGGGGACAGGCCCACACCGGGGAGCTGTTTTTT
TRBD1,TRBV5-1,-,TRBJ2-1,CASEQGAGYNEQFF,TGCGCCAGCGAGCAGGGGGCCGGATACAATGAGCAGTTCTTC
-,TRBV28,few,TRBJ2-1,CASSFGVNNEQFF,TGTGCCAGCAGTTTCGGGGTCAACAATGAGCAGTTCTTC
-,TRBV3-1,few,TRBJ2-5,CASSPRDESQYF,TGTGCCAGCAGCCCTAGAGATGAGTCCCAGTACTTC
-,TRBV27,-,TRBJ2-3,CASSSLAFSTDTQYF,TGTGCCAGCAGCTCATTAGCGTTTAGCACAGATACGCAGTATTTT
-,TRBV7-3,-,TRBJ2-3,CASSLFGVGGDTQYF,TGTGCCAGCAGCTTATTCGGGGTGGGAGGAGATACGCAGTATTTT
-,TRBV7-9,-,TRBJ2-5,CASAYRGSQETQYF,TGTGCCAGCGCTTACCGGGGCTCACAAGAGACCCAGTACTTC
-,TRBV10-3,-,TRBJ1-3,CAISEKGNTIYF,TGTGCCATCAGTGAGAAGGGAAACACCATATATTTT
-,TRBV5-5,-,TRBJ2-1,CAMWCRSSYNEQFF,TGTGCCATGTGGTGCCGAAGCTCCTACAATGAGCAGTTCTTC
-,TRBV7-9,-,TRBJ1-1,CASSLAPGVNTEAFF,TGTGCCAGCAGCTTAGCGCCCGGGGTGAACACTGAAGCTTTCTTT
TRBD2,TRBV6-5,few,TRBJ2-7,CASSIRTSGGEQYF,TGTGCCAGCAGCATCCGAACTAGCGGGGGCGAGCAGTACTTC
-,TRBV29-1,-,TRBJ1-1,CSVEEGMNTEAFF,TGCAGCGTTGAGGAGGGGATGAACACTGAAGCTTTCTTT
-,TRBV12-3/TRBV12-4,few,TRBJ2-1,CASSPGSGGYNEQFF,TGTGCCAGCAGCCCTGGAAGTGGCGGGTACAATGAGCAGTTCTTC
TRBD2,TRBV4-1,-,TRBJ2-5,CASSQVSGGPYGYQETQYF,TGCGCCAGCAGCCAAGTGAGCGGGGGGCCCTACGGGTACCAAGAGACCCAGTACTTC
TRBD2,TRBV6-1,-,TRBJ2-5,CASSEASTSGRETQYF,TGTGCCAGCAGTGAAGCATCGACTAGCGGTCGGGAGACCCAGTACTTC
TRBD2,TRBV11-2,-,TRBJ2-7,CASSSGTSGDPYEQYF,TGTGCCAGCAGCTCCGGGACTAGCGGGGACCCCTACGAGCAGTACTTC
-,TRBV7-6,few,TRBJ1-1,CASSQSLNTEAFF,TGTGCCAGCAGTCAATCTTTGAACACTGAAGCTTTCTTT
TRBD2,TRBV10-3,few,TRBJ2-2,CAITPGLAGVSGELFF,TGTGCCATCACCCCTGGACTAGCGGGGGTCTCCGGGGAGCTGTTTTTT
-,TRBV5-1,-,TRBJ2-2,CASSLGGGPGELFF,TGCGCCAGCAGCTTGGGAGGGGGTCCCGGGGAGCTGTTTTTT
TRBD1,TRBV5-1,-,TRBJ1-2,CASSWGQGKNTF,TGCGCCAGCAGCTGGGGACAGGGTAAAAACACCTTC
-,TRBV5-1,few,TRBJ2-2,CASSLEFANTGELFF,TGCGCCAGCAGCTTGGAGTTCGCGAACACCGGGGAGCTGTTTTTT
-,TRBV4-1,-,TRBJ1-1,CASRHPLGRGNTEAFF,TGCGCCAGCAGGCATCCTCTGGGACGGGGGAACACTGAAGCTTTCTTT
-,TRBV7-9,few,TRBJ2-5,CASSLEHLQETQYF,TGTGCCAGCAGCTTAGAACACCTCCAAGAGACCCAGTACTTC
-,TRBV25-1,-,TRBJ2-7,CASSDLQGTYEQYF,TGTGCCAGCAGTGATCTGCAGGGAACCTACGAGCAGTACTTC
TRBD1,TRBV7-9,-,TRBJ2-1,CASSAGQGVYNEQFF,TGTGCCAGCAGTGCCGGACAGGGGGTATACAATGAGCAGTTCTTC
-,TRBV4-3,-,TRBJ1-3,CASSQDNKYLGNTIYF,TGCGCCAGCAGCCAAGATAATAAGTATCTGGGAAACACCATATATTTT
-,TRBV11-2,-,TRBJ2-3,CASSSFVLTDTQYF,TGTGCCAGCAGCTCTTTCGTCCTCACAGATACGCAGTATTTT
TRBD1,TRBV12-3/TRBV12-4,-,TRBJ1-5,CASSTGQENQPQHF,TGTGCCAGCAGTACTGGACAGGAGAATCAGCCCCAGCATTTT
TRBD2,TRBV7-2,few,TRBJ2-3,CASSPGVSGGILGTDTQYF,TGTGCCAGCAGCCCGGGGGTTAGCGGGGGAATTCTGGGCACAGATACGCAGTATTTT
-,TRBV28,-,TRBJ2-2,CASARAGELFF,TGTGCCAGCGCCCGGGCCGGGGAGCTGTTTTTT